The sequence of this TCR beta chain was determined in a study of cytomegalovirus exposure and HLA in healthy donors. To note about this clone: Its antigen is unidentified.

Study observations and caveats: In a later analysis, TCR beta V- and J-gene trimming was associated with a missense DCLRE1C variant. It was reported that the classifier diagnosed cytomegalovirus status with high specificity and sensitivity in both the original and validation cohorts. Because they were indistinguishable, some V segments, including TRBV6-2 and TRBV6-3, were excluded.

J was trimmed by 6 bases and V by 2 bases; bases with no gene match: 5. Germline CDR1 is SGHRS and CDR2 is YFSETQ. The length of the CDR3 is 14 residues. Nominally healthy donors provided the samples, though records likely missed some immune exposures. This PCR relied on a set of 60 Vbeta primers and 13 Jbeta primers. Using immunoSEQ multiplex PCR, the repertoire was profiled, and TCRdb retains in-frame clones only, with some absent. The repertoire includes more than 150,000 clones, around 79% of them detected once, and more than 1.5% sits in the top ten. This chain links TRBV5-1 with TRBJ1-2; TRBD1 agrees at 9 bases. The clonotype was recovered from a girl between 5 and 17 years old in good health and CMV-seropositive. Sequenced input: PBMCs. Here the CDR3 reads CASSFTGGGDGYTF. CDR3 nucleotide sequence: TGCGCCAGCAGCTTTACAGGGGGCGGTGATGGCTACACCTTC.